This T cell receptor (beta chain) derives from a study of memory CD4+ T cells and cytomegalovirus serostatus. Profiling relied on immunoSEQ multiplex PCR, and the TCRdb table lists in-frame clones only, not all of them. The sample lists about 75,000 clones; approximately 78% were seen once. V lost 3 bases to trimming and J lost 0 bases, with 13 bases between them. This CDR3 has 16 amino acids. Looked up from germline, CDR1 is LNHNV and CDR2 is YYDKDF (reference sequence). Single viable CD3+CD4+CD8-CD45RO+ cells were sorted as the memory CD4+ T cells. Donors' CMV status reflects serum IgG against pp150, pp28, p38, p52.

The V call is TRBV15, the J call TRBJ2-3; D possibly corresponds to TRBD2 (6 bases). The sequence was obtained from an adult in good health and CMV-seropositive. Sequences were obtained from memory CD4+ T cells from blood. This chain's CDR3 is CATSRNSGPSTDTQYF. CDR3 bases: TGTGCCACCAGCAGGAATAGCGGACCTAGCACAGATACGCAGTATTTT.